This paragraph covers one T cell receptor (beta chain) sequence. Its antigen has not been determined. Base qualities are not provided; no much larger clone lies one nucleotide away. This sample is drawn from a study of shared clonotypes between healthy human individuals (dated by TCRdb to the early 2020s). Some background on the complete study: The cohort comprised a couple of women and a few men aged 18 to 49 years. To increase sequencing depth and limit assay-specific biases, different laboratories used diverse techniques to prepare libraries and sequence TCR repertoires. To estimate repertoire size and how much clonotypes are shared between individuals, the study performed deep sequencing of blood TCR repertoires from 4 to 6 healthy adults. For each donor, CD4 naive and CD4 memory were each run on three plates, CD8 naive on two plates, and CD8 memory on one plate. Per donor, leukapheresis produced somewhere between about 0.8 and 9 billion PBMCs.

Using the deep immunoSEQ assay, TCR CDR3 regions were amplified from genomic DNA by multiplex PCR. Extracted genomic DNA from each cell subset was distributed evenly across all wells of several immunoSEQ 96-well plates, and each plate was treated as a replicate. Each replicate PCR for sorted subsets received around 0.2 ug genomic DNA, equal to roughly 30,000 T cell genomes. Purified libraries were quantified with a Qubit 3.0 fluorometer, sized on a Bioanalyzer 2100, and re-quantified with the KAPA Library Quantification kit. Every immunoSEQ 96-well plate was sequenced on a dedicated single-read 150-cycle Illumina NextSeq 550 flow cell. The original pipeline was this. Because the immunoSEQ output held only junctional sequences and lacked quality scores, the filtering could not match the filtering applied to full-length reads. To assign V/J genes and CDR3, sequences were annotated against IMGT germline references using PyIR, a Python wrapper for IgBLAST v1.9. Any read was removed if the V/J assignment was weak (E-value above 1e-6), the CDR3 was missing, or the read contained stop codons, out-of-frame junctions, or ambiguous translated residues. V3J clonotypes were defined as sequences sharing an identical inferred V gene, J gene, and CDR3 amino acid sequence. The percentage overlap between two repertoires was calculated by dividing the number of shared unique clonotypes by the size of the smaller repertoire. Richness of each repertoire was evaluated using RTK rarefaction, the Chao1 estimator, and Recon v2.1 estimates of unobserved clonotypes. For all TCRbeta clonotypes obtained by the gDNA method from a few donors, generation probabilities were computed with OLGA. Imported from immuneACCESS, the table was reduced by TCRdb to in-frame sequences with V and J called. These copies leave out some clones; in studies compared against another copy, an unresolved V gene accounts for under half, and the cause of the remainder is not known. Clone size and the V and J calls come from that table; the DNA yielded D and trimming. This sample holds roughly 2.1 million clones; about 93% were observed only once. The ten largest account for more than 1.5% of the sample.

For the CD8 naive samples, CD45RO-negative cells were positively selected for CCR7, yielding a CD45RA+CCR7+ population from which TemRA cells were excluded. Donors were healthy HIV-negative adults with no recently reported acute infections or vaccinations. Every donor was a Caucasian adult living in Nashville, Tennessee, USA. After blood collection by leukapheresis, PBMCs were isolated using Ficoll-Histopaque density gradient centrifugation and then cryopreserved in the vapor phase of liquid nitrogen. Analytical flow cytometry was used to check the purity and quantity of each magnetically sorted T cell population. From each sorted fraction, genomic DNA was isolated and quantified by UV absorbance on a Nanodrop 2000c. The investigation overall reported the following: Naive subsets generally had larger estimated clonotype richness than memory subsets. Sampling was restricted to blood, and TCR repertoires in tissues likely differ from the TCR repertoires found in blood. Based on pairwise subsampling, the degree of clonotype sharing among donors was expected to be affected by sequencing depth. When a handful of donors were compared, the shared fraction of clonotypes was around 5.1% for naive CD4, approximately 3.5% for naive CD8, more than 2% for memory CD4, and 0.3% to 0.5% for memory CD8. Even with the large sequencing depth, rarefaction of the sorted-subset datasets indicated that sequencing was incomplete. Because the study included only a small number of donors, the genetic and exposure-history diversity represented was limited. Compared with non-shared clonotypes, clonotypes shared by all four sorted-subset donors had higher generation probabilities.

The sequenced material came from naive CD8+ T cells from PBMCs. In light of the paper, this sample's cell subset or site label describes: CD45RA+CCR7+. The receptor comes from a man aged 18 to 29 in good health. Some clones in this sample may be carry-over from other donors' samples.

CDR3 loop: CATSRYGATGRGSGNQPQHF. The DNA is TGTGCCACCAGCAGGTACGGCGCGACAGGGAGGGGGTCCGGCAATCAGCCCCAGCATTTT. Recombination connected TRBV15 to TRBJ1-5, and 7 junction bases match TRBD1. Germline trimming amounts to 3 bases on V and 2 bases on J, with 19 as the count of junction bases outside the gene matches. The CDR3 starts with the cysteine, ends with the phenylalanine, and has 20 residues. Only the CDR3 DNA stays, 60 bases, in frame from base 1. Reading the germline V gene (reference sequence) gives CDR1 LNHNV and CDR2 YYDKDF.